The clone carrying this T cell receptor (beta chain) has more than one count but fewer than ten. What it recognizes is unknown. This specimen belongs to a study of high-grade serous ovarian cancer treatment subgroups. Study-wide background: Samples averaged approximately 14,000 reads and 7,500 or so unique TCR beta rearrangements. Whole-study findings and limits: These tumor repertoires lack spatial information from bulk sequencing. Repertoire similarity ranged 0.11 to 0.79 between tumors of one patient. Only CDR3 was analyzed; CDR1 and CDR2 were not.

The trim removed 3 bases at V and 6 bases at J, leaving 13 bases unmatched. Germline CDR1 reads MGHDK; CDR2 reads SYGVNS. The CDR3 covers 17 residues. This table comes from immunoSEQ multiplex PCR, and its TCRdb copy is limited to in-frame clones, with some not included. The data show 4,000 or so clones, over 70% seen once. Tumor samples were obtained before definitive surgery or chemotherapy. This clonotype was obtained from a human donor with high-grade serous ovarian cancer. Source material: tumor tissue. This chain uses TRBV25-1 with TRBJ2-3; 9 bases agree with TRBD2. CDR3 DNA sequence: TGTGCCAGCAGTGAGAAAGAGACTAGCGGCCCTTATGATACGCAGTATTTT. Its protein product is CASSEKETSGPYDTQYF.